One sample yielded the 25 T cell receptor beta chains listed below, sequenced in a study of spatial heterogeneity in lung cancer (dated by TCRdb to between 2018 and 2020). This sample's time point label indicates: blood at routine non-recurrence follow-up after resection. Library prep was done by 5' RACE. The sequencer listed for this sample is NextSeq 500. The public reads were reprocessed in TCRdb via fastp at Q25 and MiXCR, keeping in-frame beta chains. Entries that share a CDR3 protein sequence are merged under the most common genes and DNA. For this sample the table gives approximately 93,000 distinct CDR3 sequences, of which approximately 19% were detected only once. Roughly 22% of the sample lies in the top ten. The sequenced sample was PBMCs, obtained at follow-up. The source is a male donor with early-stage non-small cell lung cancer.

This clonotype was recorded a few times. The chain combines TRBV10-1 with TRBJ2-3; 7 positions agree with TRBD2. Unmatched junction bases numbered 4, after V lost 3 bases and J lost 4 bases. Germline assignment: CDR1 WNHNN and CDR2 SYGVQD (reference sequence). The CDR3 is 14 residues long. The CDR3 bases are TGCGCCAGCAGTGAATCTAGCGGATCAGATACGCAGTATTTT. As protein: CASSESSGSDTQYF.

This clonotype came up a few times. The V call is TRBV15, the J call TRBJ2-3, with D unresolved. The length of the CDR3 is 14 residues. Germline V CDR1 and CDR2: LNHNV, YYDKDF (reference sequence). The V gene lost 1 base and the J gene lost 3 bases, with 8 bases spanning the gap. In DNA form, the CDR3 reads TGTGCCACCAGCAGAGCCAGGTCGACAGATACGCAGTATTTT. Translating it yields CATSRARSTDTQYF.

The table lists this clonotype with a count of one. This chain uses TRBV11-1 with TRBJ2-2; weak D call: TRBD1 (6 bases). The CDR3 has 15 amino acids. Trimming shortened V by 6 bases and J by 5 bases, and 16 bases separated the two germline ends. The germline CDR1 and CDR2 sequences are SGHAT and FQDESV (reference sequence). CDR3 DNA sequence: TGTGCCAGCAGAGGCGAGGGGGTTTCAACCGGGGAGCTGTTTTTT. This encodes CASRGEGVSTGELFF. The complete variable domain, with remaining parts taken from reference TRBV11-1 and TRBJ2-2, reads EAEVAQSPRYKITEKSQAVAFWCDPISGHATLYWYRQILGQGPELLVQFQDESVVDDSQLPKDRFSAERLKGVDSTLKIQPAELGDSAMYLCASRGEGVSTGELFFGEGSRLTVL.

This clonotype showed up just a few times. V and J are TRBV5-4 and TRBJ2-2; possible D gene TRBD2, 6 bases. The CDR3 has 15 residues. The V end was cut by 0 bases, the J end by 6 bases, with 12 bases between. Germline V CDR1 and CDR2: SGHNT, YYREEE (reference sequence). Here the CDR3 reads CASSLEGGRSGELFF. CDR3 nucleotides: TGTGCCAGCAGCTTGGAGGGAGGTCGATCCGGGGAGCTGTTTTTT.

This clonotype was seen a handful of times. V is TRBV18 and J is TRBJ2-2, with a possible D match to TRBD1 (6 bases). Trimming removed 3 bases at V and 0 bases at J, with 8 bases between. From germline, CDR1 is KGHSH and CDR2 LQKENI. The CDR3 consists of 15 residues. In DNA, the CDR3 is TGTGCCAGCTCACCGGGACAAACGAACACCGGGGAGCTGTTTTTT. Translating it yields CASSPGQTNTGELFF.

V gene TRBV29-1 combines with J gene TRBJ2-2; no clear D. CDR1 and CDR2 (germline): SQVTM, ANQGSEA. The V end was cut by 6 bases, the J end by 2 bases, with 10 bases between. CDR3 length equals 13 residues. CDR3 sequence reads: CSVLPSNTGELFF. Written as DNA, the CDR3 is TGCAGCGTACTCCCGTCTAACACCGGGGAGCTGTTTTTT.

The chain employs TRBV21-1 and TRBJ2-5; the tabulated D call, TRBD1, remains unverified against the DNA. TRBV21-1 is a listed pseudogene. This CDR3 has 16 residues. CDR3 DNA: TGTGCCAGCAGCCCAGGACCGGGCCAGGTCGACGGGACCCAGTACTTC. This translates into CASSPGPGQVDGTQYF.

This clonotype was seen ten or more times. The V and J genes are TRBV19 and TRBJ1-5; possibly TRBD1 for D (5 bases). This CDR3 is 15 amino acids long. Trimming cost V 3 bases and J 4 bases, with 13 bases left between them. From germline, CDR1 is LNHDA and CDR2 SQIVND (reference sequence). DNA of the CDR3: TGTGCCAGTAGTATGAGGGACGGCAGTAATCAGCCCCAGCATTTT. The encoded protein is CASSMRDGSNQPQHF.

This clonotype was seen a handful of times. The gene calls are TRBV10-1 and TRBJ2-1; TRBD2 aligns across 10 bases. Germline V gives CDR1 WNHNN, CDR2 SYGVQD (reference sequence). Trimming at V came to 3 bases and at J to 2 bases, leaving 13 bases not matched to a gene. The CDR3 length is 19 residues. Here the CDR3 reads CASSDPRTSGLNTYNEQFF. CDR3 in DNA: TGCGCCAGCAGTGACCCTAGGACTAGCGGCCTGAACACCTACAATGAGCAGTTCTTC.

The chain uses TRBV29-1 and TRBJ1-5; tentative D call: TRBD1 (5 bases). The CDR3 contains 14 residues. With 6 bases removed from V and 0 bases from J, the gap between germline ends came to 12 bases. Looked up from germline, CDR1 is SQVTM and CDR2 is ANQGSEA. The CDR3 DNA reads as TGCAGCGTCGCGACAGAGAATAGCAATCAGCCCCAGCATTTT. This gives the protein CSVATENSNQPQHF.

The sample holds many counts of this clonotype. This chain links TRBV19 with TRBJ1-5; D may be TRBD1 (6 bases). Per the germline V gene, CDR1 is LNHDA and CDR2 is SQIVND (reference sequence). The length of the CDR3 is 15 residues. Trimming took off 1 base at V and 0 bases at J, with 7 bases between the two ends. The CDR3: CASSIGTVSNQPQHF. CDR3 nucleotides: TGTGCCAGTAGTATAGGGACAGTTAGCAATCAGCCCCAGCATTTT.

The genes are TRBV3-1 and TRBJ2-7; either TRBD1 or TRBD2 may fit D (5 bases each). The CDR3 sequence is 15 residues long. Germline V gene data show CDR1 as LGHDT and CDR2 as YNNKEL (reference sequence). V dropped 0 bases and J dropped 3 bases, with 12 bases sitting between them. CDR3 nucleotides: TGTGCCAGCAGCCAAGATGGGGGTAGGTTCTACGAGCAGTACGTC. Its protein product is CASSQDGGRFYEQYV.

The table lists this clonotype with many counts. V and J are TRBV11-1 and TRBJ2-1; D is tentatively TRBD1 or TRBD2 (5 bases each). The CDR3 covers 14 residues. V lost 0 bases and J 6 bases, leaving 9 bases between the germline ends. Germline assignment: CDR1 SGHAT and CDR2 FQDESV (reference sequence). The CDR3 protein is CASSLAGVINEQFF. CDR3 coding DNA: TGTGCCAGCAGCTTAGCGGGGGTGATCAATGAGCAGTTCTTC. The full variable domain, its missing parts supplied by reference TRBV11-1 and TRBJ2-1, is EAEVAQSPRYKITEKSQAVAFWCDPISGHATLYWYRQILGQGPELLVQFQDESVVDDSQLPKDRFSAERLKGVDSTLKIQPAELGDSAMYLCASSLAGVINEQFFGPGTRLTVL.

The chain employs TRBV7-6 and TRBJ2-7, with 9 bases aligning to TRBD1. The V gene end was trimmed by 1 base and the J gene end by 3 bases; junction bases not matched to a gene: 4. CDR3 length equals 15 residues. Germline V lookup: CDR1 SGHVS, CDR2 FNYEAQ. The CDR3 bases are TGTGCCAGCAGCTTAGGGACAGGGGCCGACTACGAGCAGTACTTC. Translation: CASSLGTGADYEQYF.

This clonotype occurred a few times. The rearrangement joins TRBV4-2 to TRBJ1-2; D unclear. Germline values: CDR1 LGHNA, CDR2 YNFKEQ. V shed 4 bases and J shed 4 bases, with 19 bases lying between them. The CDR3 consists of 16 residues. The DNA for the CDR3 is TGTGCCAGCAGCCGCGACCTGGTCGACGACGGCTATGGCTACACCTTC. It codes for CASSRDLVDDGYGYTF.

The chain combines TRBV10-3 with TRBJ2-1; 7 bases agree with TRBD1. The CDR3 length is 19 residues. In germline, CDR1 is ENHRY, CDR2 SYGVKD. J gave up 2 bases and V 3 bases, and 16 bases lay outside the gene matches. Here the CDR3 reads CAISDPGQSMGGPYNEQFF. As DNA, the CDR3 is TGTGCCATCAGTGACCCGGGACAGTCGATGGGCGGACCCTACAATGAGCAGTTCTTC.

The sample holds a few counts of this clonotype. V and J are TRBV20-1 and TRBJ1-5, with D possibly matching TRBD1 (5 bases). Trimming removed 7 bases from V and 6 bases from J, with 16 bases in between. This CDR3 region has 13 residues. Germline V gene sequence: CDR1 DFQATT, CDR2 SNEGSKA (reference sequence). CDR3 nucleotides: TGCAGTGTGCGGGGCAGAGGGCTTCAGCCCCAGCATTTT. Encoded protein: CSVRGRGLQPQHF.

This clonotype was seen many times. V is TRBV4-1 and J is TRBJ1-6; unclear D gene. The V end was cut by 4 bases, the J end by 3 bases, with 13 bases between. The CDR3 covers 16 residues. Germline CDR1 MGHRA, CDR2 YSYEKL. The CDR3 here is CASSPSPRNYNSPLHF. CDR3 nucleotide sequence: TGCGCCAGCAGCCCCTCCCCCAGGAACTATAATTCACCCCTCCACTTT.

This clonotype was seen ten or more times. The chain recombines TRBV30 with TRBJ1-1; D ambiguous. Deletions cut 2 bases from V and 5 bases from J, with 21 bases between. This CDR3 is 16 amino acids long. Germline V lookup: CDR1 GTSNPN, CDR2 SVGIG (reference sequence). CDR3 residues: CAWSHRKGRTTTEAFF. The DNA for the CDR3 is TGTGCCTGGAGTCATAGAAAAGGACGTACTACAACTGAAGCTTTCTTT.

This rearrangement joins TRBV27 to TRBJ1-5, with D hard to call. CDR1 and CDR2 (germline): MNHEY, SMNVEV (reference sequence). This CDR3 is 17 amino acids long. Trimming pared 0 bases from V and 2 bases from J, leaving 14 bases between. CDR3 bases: TGTGCCAGCAGTTTATCGGGGTTAGGGTTGGGCAATCAGCCCCAGCATTTT. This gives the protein CASSLSGLGLGNQPQHF.

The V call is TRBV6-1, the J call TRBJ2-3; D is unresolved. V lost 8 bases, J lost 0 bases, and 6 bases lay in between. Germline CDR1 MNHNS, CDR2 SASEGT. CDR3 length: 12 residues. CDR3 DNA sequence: TGTGCCAGCGGGTCAAGCACAGATACGCAGTATTTT. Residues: CASGSSTDTQYF.

In DNA form, the CDR3 reads TGTGCCAGCACTGCCAGGTATTTT. It specifies CASTARYF. The chain is built from TRBV2 and TRBJ2-3; no clear D gene. Trimming took off 7 bases at V and 14 bases at J, with 7 bases between the two ends. The CDR3 extends over 8 amino acids. Germline V gives CDR1 SNHLY, CDR2 FYNNEI. Complete variable domain (other parts from reference TRBV2 and TRBJ2-3): EPEVTQTPSHQVTQMGQEVILRCVPISNHLYFYWYRQILGQKVEFLVSFYNNEISEKSEIFDDQFSVERPDGSNFTLKIRSTKLEDSAMYFCASTARYFGPGTRLTVL.

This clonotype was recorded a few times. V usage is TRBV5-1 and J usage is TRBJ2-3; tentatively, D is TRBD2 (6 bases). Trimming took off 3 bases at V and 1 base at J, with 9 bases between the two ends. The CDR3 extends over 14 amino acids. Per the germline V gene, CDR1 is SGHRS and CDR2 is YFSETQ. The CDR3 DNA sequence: TGCGCCAGCAGCTCCCGCGGGGGCACAGATACGCAGTATTTT. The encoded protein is CASSSRGGTDTQYF.

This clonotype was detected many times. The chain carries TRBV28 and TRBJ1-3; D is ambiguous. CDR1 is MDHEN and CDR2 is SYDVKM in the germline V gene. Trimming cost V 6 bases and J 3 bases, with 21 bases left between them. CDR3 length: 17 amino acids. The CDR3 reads CASSPSVGFSGGNTIYF. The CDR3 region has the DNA TGTGCCAGCAGCCCTTCTGTGGGGTTCAGTGGTGGAAACACCATATATTTT.

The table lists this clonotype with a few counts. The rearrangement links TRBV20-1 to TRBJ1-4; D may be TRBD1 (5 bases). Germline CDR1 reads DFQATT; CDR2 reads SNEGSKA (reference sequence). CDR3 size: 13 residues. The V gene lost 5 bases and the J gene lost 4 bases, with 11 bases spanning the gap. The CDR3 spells CSAGGPINEKLFF. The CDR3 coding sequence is TGCAGTGCTGGGGGACCGATTAATGAAAAACTGTTTTTT.